These 8 T cell receptor beta chains were sequenced from one sample in a study of CD4 T cells in relation to SARS-CoV-2 and coronaviruses. Produced via immunoSEQ multiplex PCR; TCRdb's table is partial and in-frame only. The sample comprises 20,000 to 25,000 clones, around 76% of which are singletons, and approximately 13% rests with the top ten. CD4+ T cells from unexposed donors were obtained before the COVID-19 pandemic (2011-2018). After about 11 days of culture, CD4+ T cells were isolated. Their antigen targets remain unknown. Sequences were obtained from CD4+ T cells from PBMCs, cultured in vitro. All receptors come from a human donor in good health.

This clone appeared a single time. CDR3 sequence: CASSFRQGESPLHF. The CDR3 nucleotides are TGTGCCAGCAGCTTTCGGCAGGGTGAATCACCCCTCCACTTT. The chain recombines TRBV7-8 with TRBJ1-6; maybe TRBD1 (5 bases). CDR3 size: 14 residues. Trimming cost V 3 bases and J 10 bases, with 13 bases left between them. Per germline, CDR1 SGHVS and CDR2 FQNEAQ.

The V gene is TRBV18, the J gene TRBJ1-4; the D is unclear. Germline CDR1 reads KGHSH; CDR2 reads LQKENI. The length of the CDR3 is 14 residues. V lost 0 bases, J lost 8 bases, and 10 bases lay in between. The CDR3 nucleotides are TGTGCCAGCTCACCACCTCTGACGGGAGAAAAACTGTTTTTT. Encoded protein: CASSPPLTGEKLFF.

The chain recombines TRBV6-5 with TRBJ2-7, with D possibly matching TRBD1 (5 bases). V lost 6 bases and J lost 5, with 11 bases in between. This CDR3 comprises 12 residues. Per germline, CDR1 MNHEY and CDR2 SVGAGI. CDR3 sequence (DNA): TGTGCCAGCAGCCGGAAGGGGAACGAGCAGTACTTC. Its protein is CASSRKGNEQYF.

The chain links TRBV24-1 to TRBJ2-7; TRBD1 matches at 9 bases. The V gene's germline CDR1 is KGHDR and CDR2 SFDVKD. The CDR3 spans 17 residues. The V gene end was trimmed by 5 bases and the J gene end by 2 bases; junction bases not matched to a gene: 12. CDR3 in DNA: TGTGCCACCAGTGCGGGCCAAGGACAGGGGACCCCCTACGAGCAGTACTTC. This encodes CATSAGQGQGTPYEQYF.

The chain joins TRBV3-1 (or the pseudogene TRBV3-2) to TRBJ1-2; 7 bases line up with TRBD1. Germline V gives CDR1 LGHDT, CDR2 YNNKEL (reference sequence). This CDR3 has 14 residues. The V gene end was trimmed by 0 bases and the J gene end by 7 bases; junction bases not matched to a gene: 5. The CDR3 is CASSQDYRGGGYTF. The DNA of the CDR3 is TGTGCCAGCAGCCAAGACTACAGGGGAGGTGGCTACACCTTC.

This sequence joins TRBV10-1 and TRBJ2-5; D might be TRBD2 (6 bases). The germline V gene has CDR1 WNHNN and CDR2 SYGVQD (reference sequence). Trimming removed 7 bases at V and 0 bases at J, with 9 bases between. This CDR3 is 13 amino acids long. The CDR3, as DNA: TGCGCCAGCAATAGGGACTACCAAGAGACCCAGTACTTC. Translation gives CASNRDYQETQYF.

The V gene is TRBV2, the J gene TRBJ2-3; 8 bases agree with TRBD2. Trimming at V came to 4 bases and at J to 3 bases, leaving 3 bases not matched to a gene. This CDR3 is built from 14 residues. From germline, CDR1 is SNHLY and CDR2 FYNNEI. As DNA, the CDR3 is TGTGCCAGCAGTGTTTTAGCGGGAACAGATACGCAGTATTTT. Translation: CASSVLAGTDTQYF.

In this sample, this clone turned up once. The chain carries TRBV19 and TRBJ2-3; 9 bases are a match to TRBD2. This CDR3 comprises 15 residues. Germline V lookup: CDR1 LNHDA, CDR2 SQIVND (reference sequence). The ends lost 6 bases at V and 1 base at J; junction bases unmatched: 5. The CDR3 region has the DNA TGTGCCAGTAGGACTAGCGGCCTTCGCACAGATACGCAGTATTTT. Residues: CASRTSGLRTDTQYF. Complete variable domain (other parts from reference TRBV19 and TRBJ2-3): DGGITQSPKYLFRKEGQNVTLSCEQNLNHDAMYWYRQDPGQGLRLIYYSQIVNDFQKGDIAEGYSVSREKKESFPLTVTSAQKNPTAFYLCASRTSGLRTDTQYFGPGTRLTVL.